The T cell receptor beta chain described here comes from a study of sequential checkpoint blockade in melanoma. Background on the study: Both treatment sequences were followed by maintenance nivolumab.

Germline CDR1 reads MRHNA; CDR2 reads SNTAGT. After removal of 5 bases from V and 2 bases from J, the junction contained 3 bases not matched to a gene. This CDR3 is built from 15 residues. Sample treatment: randomized to nivolumab then ipilimumab (arm A) or the reverse (arm B). DNA-damaging chemotherapy had not been given to any patient beforehand. Live CD3+CD8+ CD19− CD56− cells were sorted from PBMCs. TCRdb's table, derived via immunoSEQ multiplex PCR, lists solely in-frame clones and lacks some. Among under 20,000 clones, roughly 72% were seen once, and the ten largest hold roughly 35%. This receptor was identified in a human donor with melanoma. The sample here was CD8+ T cells sorted from blood (inferred from file names), taken from a patient given nivolumab and ipilimumab in sequence. The chain employs TRBV6-4 and TRBJ2-3; 11 nucleotides line up with TRBD2. The CDR3 sequence: CASSIAGGTTDTQYF. The CDR3 region has the DNA TGTGCCAGCAGTATAGCGGGAGGGACCACAGATACGCAGTATTTT.